The T cell receptor (beta chain) under discussion was sequenced for a study of T cells after yellow fever vaccination. The wider study: It was SMART-Seq v4 Ultra Low Input that prepared the fractions with low cell numbers.

The 5'RACE template-switching step produced TCR cDNA and added a universal primer site and UMIs. TCRdb re-called the 5' RACE reads through MiXCR, storing one row per CDR3 protein. The repertoire consists of 500,000 to 650,000 distinct CDR3 sequences, with 12% occurring once and the leading ten covering 15%. For this clonotype: Its antigen remains unidentified.

The germline gives CDR1 LGHNA, CDR2 YSLEER. The CDR3 loop spans 16 amino acids. The ends were cut back, 2 bases at V and 4 bases at J, with 12 bases in the middle. Overall study results and limits: Few clonotypes appeared in both CD4 and CD8 compartments. Subsequent booster samples again held most clones from primary vaccination (96% CD4, just under 90% CD8).

This chain joins TRBV4-3 and TRBJ1-6; maybe TRBD1 (5 bases). The source is a man under 40 who received the YFV17D yellow fever vaccine. Sample: PBMCs, taken on the day of the yellow fever booster vaccination. Here the CDR3 reads CASSQKSAGYNSPLHF. CDR3 sequence (DNA): TGCGCCAGCAGCCAAAAGTCGGCAGGGTATAATTCACCCCTCCACTTT.